This TCR beta chain was recovered during a study of T cell changes during pregnancy in multiple sclerosis. Sequencing was performed with immunoSEQ multiplex PCR; in TCRdb, only in-frame clones are kept and a portion is missing. The sample holds about 53,000 clones; more than 90% are singletons and the top ten take approximately 2.8%. The germline V gene encodes CDR1 SGHDT and CDR2 YYEEEE. The CDR3 consists of 14 residues. V dropped 3 bases and J dropped 0; count of bases not matched to a gene: 3. The chain recombines TRBV5-6 with TRBJ2-7, with 7 bases aligning to TRBD1. The TCR was taken from a female donor with multiple sclerosis, enrolled in a pregnancy study. Sequences were derived from CD8+ T cells from peripheral blood mononuclear cells, sampled before pregnancy. CDR3 coding DNA: TGTGCCAGCAGCTCCGGGACAGACTCCTACGAGCAGTACTTC. Its translation is CASSSGTDSYEQYF. The full variable domain, completed using reference TRBV5-6 and TRBJ2-7, is DAGVTQSPTHLIKTRGQQVTLRCSPKSGHDTVSWYQQALGQGPQFIFQYYEEEERQRGNFPDRFSGHQFPNYSSELNVNALLLGDSALYLCASSSGTDSYEQYFGPGTRLTVT.